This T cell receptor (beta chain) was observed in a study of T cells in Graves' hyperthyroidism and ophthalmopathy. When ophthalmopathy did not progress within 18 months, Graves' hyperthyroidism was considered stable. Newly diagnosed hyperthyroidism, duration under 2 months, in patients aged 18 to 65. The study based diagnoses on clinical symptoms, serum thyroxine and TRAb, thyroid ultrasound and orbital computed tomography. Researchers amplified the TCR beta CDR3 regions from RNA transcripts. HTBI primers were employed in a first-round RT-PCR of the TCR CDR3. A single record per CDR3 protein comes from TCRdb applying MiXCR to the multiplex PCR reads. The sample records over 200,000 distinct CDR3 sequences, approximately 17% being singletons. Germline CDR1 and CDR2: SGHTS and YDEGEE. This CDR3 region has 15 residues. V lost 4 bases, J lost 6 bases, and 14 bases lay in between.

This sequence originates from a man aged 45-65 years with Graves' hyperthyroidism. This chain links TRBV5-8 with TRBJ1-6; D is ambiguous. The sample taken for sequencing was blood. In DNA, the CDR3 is TGTGCCAGCAGCCCCGGTGGATACTCTAATTCACCCCTCCACTTT. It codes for CASSPGGYSNSPLHF.